A single sample is the source of the 3 T cell receptor beta chains below, sequenced in a study of control samples from healthy donors and cancer patients. The assay was immunoSEQ multiplex PCR, and TCRdb's table has in-frame clones only and misses some. The sample consists of about 29,000 clones, 70% to 90% of them appearing once. Sequenced input: formalin-fixed, paraffin-embedded tissue. The receptors derive from a female donor with melanoma.

The J gene is TRBJ1-6, the V gene TRBV16; D is unresolved. CDR1 and CDR2 (germline): KGHSY, FQNENV. Between the trimmed V and J ends, which lost 1 base and 0 bases, there was a span of 16 bases. This CDR3 is built from 19 residues. CDR3 bases: TGTGCCAGCAGCCAATATCGTCAAGGCAGCGTCTCCTATAATTCACCCCTCCACTTT. This codes for CASSQYRQGSVSYNSPLHF.

The chain couples TRBV7-9 to TRBJ2-1; D could derive from TRBD1 or TRBD2 (5 bases each). Germline CDR1 and CDR2: SEHNR and FQNEAQ (reference sequence). The CDR3 loop spans 16 amino acids. Trimming pared 6 bases from V and 7 bases from J, leaving 22 bases between. The CDR3 bases are TGTGCCAGCAGTCCAAGGGGAGAAGGACACAGGAATGAGCAGTTCTTC. Translation: CASSPRGEGHRNEQFF.

The gene calls are TRBV6-2 or TRBV6-3 and TRBJ2-3; D is unresolved. Germline V gives CDR1 MNHEY, CDR2 SVGEGT. Trimming shortened V by 4 bases and J by 2 bases, and 10 bases separated the two germline ends. This CDR3 spans 14 amino acids. The CDR3 here is CASSFQALTDTQYF. CDR3 nucleotide sequence: TGTGCCAGCAGTTTTCAGGCGCTCACAGATACGCAGTATTTT.